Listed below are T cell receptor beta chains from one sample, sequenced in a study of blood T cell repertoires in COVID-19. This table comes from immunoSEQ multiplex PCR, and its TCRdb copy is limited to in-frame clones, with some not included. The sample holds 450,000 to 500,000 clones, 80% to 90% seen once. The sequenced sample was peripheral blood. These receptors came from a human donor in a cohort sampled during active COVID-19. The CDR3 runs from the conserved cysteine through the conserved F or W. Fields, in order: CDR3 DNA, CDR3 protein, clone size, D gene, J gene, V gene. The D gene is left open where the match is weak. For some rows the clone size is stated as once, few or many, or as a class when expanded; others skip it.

TGTGCCAGCACCACAACCTCACAGGGGGCCGCTGGCTACACCTTC | CASTTTSQGAAGYTF | NA | TRBD1 | TRBJ1-2 | TRBV7-9
TGTGCCAGTAGTCCTCAACAGGACAGGGCCGAGCAGTACTTC | CASSPQQDRAEQYF | NA | TRBD1 | TRBJ2-7 | TRBV19
TGTGCCAGTAGCCCTCCTTACAGACCCCCCTACAATGAGCAGTTCTTC | CASSPPYRPPYNEQFF | NA | NA | TRBJ2-1 | TRBV19
TGTGCCAGCAGTGAAGAATGGGTCAGGCCGACAGGCTACACCTTC | CASSEEWVRPTGYTF | NA | NA | TRBJ1-2 | TRBV2
TGTGCCAGCAAGACGGGGGGTGGTTCACCCCTCCACTTT | CASKTGGGSPLHF | NA | NA | TRBJ1-6 | TRBV2
TGTGCCAGCTCACCACCTACCTGGGGACTTCTCCCAAGCGCCTACGAGCAGTACTTC | CASSPPTWGLLPSAYEQYF | NA | NA | TRBJ2-7 | TRBV18
TGCGCCAGCCATCCCGGGACAGGGGGTCGTACGCAGTATTTT | CASHPGTGGRTQYF | NA | TRBD1 | TRBJ2-3 | TRBV5-1
TGTGCCAGCAGCGAACCACCGGGACTAGCGGGAGATACGCAGTATTTT | CASSEPPGLAGDTQYF | NA | TRBD2 | TRBJ2-3 | TRBV5-4
TGTGCCAGCAGACACGGACAGGGCGGAGAGAGCCAGCATTTT | CASRHGQGGESQHF | NA | TRBD1 | TRBJ1-5 | TRBV28
TGCGCCAGCAGTCAGATACACCCAAACACTGAAGCTTTCTTT | CASSQIHPNTEAFF | few | NA | TRBJ1-1 | TRBV23-1
TGTGCCAGCAGCCAGTATGCGGGAGCCTCCTACAATGAGCAGTTCTTC | CASSQYAGASYNEQFF | NA | TRBD2 | TRBJ2-1 | TRBV14
TGTGCCAGCAGCAAAGGTCTCTTGGCGGCTGAAGCTTTCTTT | CASSKGLLAAEAFF | NA | NA | TRBJ1-1 | TRBV9
TGTGCCAGCAGCCAAGATGGACTAGCGGGAGGGCCAGAGGACAATGAGCAGTTCTTC | CASSQDGLAGGPEDNEQFF | once | TRBD2 | TRBJ2-1 | TRBV3-1/TRBV3-2
TGTGCCAGCAGCCAAAGCGGTACGCAGTATTTT | CASSQSGTQYF | NA | NA | TRBJ2-3 | TRBV3-1/TRBV3-2
TGTGCCAGTAGTATAGTTGCGGGAGAGGGTGAGCAGTTCTTC | CASSIVAGEGEQFF | NA | TRBD2 | TRBJ2-1 | TRBV19
TGTGCCAGCAGCGTAGCCCTCGAAAATACGGGTACGCAGTATTTT | CASSVALENTGTQYF | NA | NA | TRBJ2-3 | TRBV9
TGTGCCAGCTCACACCGACAGGGAACTACTGGAAACACCATATATTTT | CASSHRQGTTGNTIYF | NA | TRBD1 | TRBJ1-3 | TRBV18
TGTGCCAGCAGGCCCGACAGTAACTATGGCTACACCTTC | CASRPDSNYGYTF | few | NA | TRBJ1-2 | TRBV12-3/TRBV12-4
TGTGCCAGCAGTTCCCCACCGGGACCCCAGCATTTT | CASSSPPGPQHF | NA | NA | TRBJ1-5 | TRBV6-5
TGTGCCAGCAGTTACGGCCGGGACAGGGGCCATGAAGCTTTCTTT | CASSYGRDRGHEAFF | once | TRBD1 | TRBJ1-1 | TRBV6-6
TGTGCCAGCAGATCAGGCGGGGGATTGGGCGATACGCAGTATTTT | CASRSGGGLGDTQYF | NA | TRBD2 | TRBJ2-3 | TRBV25-1
TGTGCCAGCAGCCCCACTAGCGGGGGCGGGGAGACCCAGTACTTC | CASSPTSGGGETQYF | NA | TRBD2 | TRBJ2-5 | TRBV7-9
TGTGCCAGCAGCCAATACCGACAGGGCTGGGGCTACACCTTC | CASSQYRQGWGYTF | NA | TRBD1 | TRBJ1-2 | TRBV3-1/TRBV3-2
TGTGCCAGCAGTGGACCAATAGCGGGAGGGCCCTCTAGCACAGATACGCAGTATTTT | CASSGPIAGGPSSTDTQYF | NA | TRBD2 | TRBJ2-3 | TRBV6-4
TGTGCCAGCAGCTTAGTGGGAGGAGATACGCAGTATTTT | CASSLVGGDTQYF | NA | NA | TRBJ2-3 | TRBV7-9
TGTGCCAGCAGCTTAGCAATTTGGGACAGGGTTTTCGACGAGCAGTACTTC | CASSLAIWDRVFDEQYF | NA | TRBD1 | TRBJ2-7 | TRBV7-8
TGTGCCAGCAGCTCCATAGGGACAGGAGGTCTCCTCAATCAGCCCCAGCATTTT | CASSSIGTGGLLNQPQHF | NA | TRBD1 | TRBJ1-5 | TRBV7-2
TGTGCCATCAGTGAGTCGAGTCAGGTAGTGGGGCAGTTCTTC | CAISESSQVVGQFF | few | NA | TRBJ2-1 | TRBV10-3
TGCAGTGCTAGTCGGGGTCTAAACACCGGGGAGCTGTTTTTT | CSASRGLNTGELFF | NA | NA | TRBJ2-2 | TRBV20-1
TGTGCCAGCAGCGAGGGGGCGAACACCGGGGAGCTGTTTTTT | CASSEGANTGELFF | once | NA | TRBJ2-2 | TRBV6-4